A selection of T cell receptor beta chains follows, all from one sample in a study of CD8 T cells in Susac syndrome. TCRdb itself ran the immunoSEQ multiplex PCR reads through MiXCR, one entry per CDR3 protein. The data contain 50,000 or so distinct CDR3 sequences, 80% to 95% of them singletons. The sequenced sample consisted of CD8+ T cells from PBMCs. Receptors originate from a human donor in good health. Each CDR3 is given with its conserved first and last residue. The D gene is left open where the match is weak. Size is stated for part of the rows, as once, few or many counts, or as a class when the clone is expanded.

TRBV6-1	NA	NA	TRBJ2-2	CASTGEEGTGELFF	TGTGCCAGCACCGGAGAGGAGGGGACCGGGGAGCTGTTTTTT
TRBV10-3	NA	NA	TRBJ2-7	CAISGVYEQYF	TGTGCCATCAGTGGCGTTTACGAGCAGTACTTC
TRBV11-2	NA	NA	TRBJ2-2	CASSYDINYTGELFF	TGTGCCAGCAGCTACGATATAAATTACACCGGGGAGCTGTTTTTT
TRBV27	TRBD1	NA	TRBJ1-4	CASSGTGAEKLFF	TGTGCCAGCAGTGGGACAGGTGCTGAAAAACTGTTTTTT
TRBV3-1	TRBD1	NA	TRBJ2-5	CASSQDGDRGETQYF	TGTGCCAGCAGCCAAGATGGTGACAGGGGAGAGACCCAGTACTTC
TRBV19	TRBD2	NA	TRBJ2-7	CASSQTSGRRYEQYF	TGTGCCAGTAGTCAGACTAGCGGGAGAAGATACGAGCAGTACTTC
TRBV29-1	NA	NA	TRBJ2-7	CSVYDRPPSYEQYF	TGCAGCGTCTACGACAGGCCTCCCTCCTACGAGCAGTACTTC
TRBV20-1	TRBD1	NA	TRBJ1-2	CSANSPDREGGHNYGYTF	TGCAGTGCAAATTCGCCCGACAGGGAGGGTGGACATAACTATGGCTACACCTTC
TRBV27	NA	NA	TRBJ1-1	CASSLRGGRLNTEAFF	TGTGCCAGCAGTCTCCGGGGGGGGAGGTTGAACACTGAAGCTTTCTTT
TRBV7-9	NA	once	TRBJ1-1	CASSPSMDRMSGTEAFF	TGTGCCAGCAGCCCGTCCATGGACCGCATGTCGGGGACTGAAGCTTTCTTT
TRBV5-1	TRBD1	few	TRBJ2-7	CASSSTTGTYEQYF	TGCGCCAGCAGCTCGACGACAGGGACCTACGAGCAGTACTTC